The present TCR beta chain was sequenced within a study of shared T cell receptors in the human thymus (dated by TCRdb to about 2021). Looking at the study overall: The study examined how the human thymus generates shared, self-reactive T-cell receptor alpha chains.

The method behind the library was the immunoSEQ multiplex PCR assay. Drawn from immuneACCESS, this table holds only the in-frame rearrangements with V and J called that TCRdb kept. Clones are partly lost; checked studies trace under half to an unresolved V gene and leave the rest unexplained. In this sample the table shows about 400,000 clones, roughly 94% of which occur a single time. Clones ranked in the top ten supply around 0.018% of the sample. At the junction V is shortened by 3 bases and J by 9 bases, with 11 bases in between. Measured from the cysteine to the phenylalanine, the CDR3 is 12 residues long. Only CDR3 DNA remains: 36 bases, in frame from the first base. Sequences SGHTS (CDR1) and YDEGEE (CDR2) are obtained from the germline V gene. Comments on this clone: Its target antigen remains unknown. Within one base of it there is no much larger clone, and no base qualities were kept.

This TCR was sampled from a human donor. Sample: thymocytes. Recombination connected TRBV5-8 to TRBJ2-3; the D segment cannot be called with confidence. The DNA is TGTGCCAGCAGCTCTCCAGAACACACGCAGTATTTT. It is translated as CASSSPEHTQYF.